This T cell receptor beta chain was sequenced in a study of sequential checkpoint blockade in melanoma. Assay used: immunoSEQ multiplex PCR; TCRdb lists only in-frame clones, some missing. The top ten clones hold 9.5% to 15% of a sample with tens of thousands of clones, around nine tenths of them seen once. This CDR3 comprises 15 residues. The treatment was: randomized to nivolumab then ipilimumab (arm A) or the reverse (arm B). The rearrangement links TRBV12-2 to TRBJ2-3; no DNA check was done on the table's D call, TRBD1. TRBV12-2 is annotated as a pseudogene. The sequencing here drew on CD8+ T cells sorted from blood (inferred from file names), taken from a patient given nivolumab and ipilimumab in sequence. The source of this sequence is a human donor with melanoma. In DNA, the CDR3 is TGTGCAAGTCGCAAGACGGGACAAGGCACAGATACGCAGTATTTT. The encoded protein is CASRKTGQGTDTQYF.